A single sample is the source of the 26 T cell receptor beta chains below, sequenced in a study of T cell repertoires in aging, cancer and after chemotherapy. TRB rearrangements spanning V, D and J were amplified using mixed TRB-A/B primers. TCRdb used MiXCR to reprocess the multiplex PCR reads, holding one entry per CDR3 protein. Among roughly 500 distinct CDR3 sequences listed, about 22% were seen once. Amplification of TCR beta used genomic DNA extracted from peripheral blood. The source material was blood. The origin of the receptors is a human donor with a blood cancer. The donor label of this sample is uncertain.

This clonotype is deemed medium-sized. This chain uses TRBV6-1 with TRBJ2-5, with 7 positions matching TRBD1. Germline V gene lookup returns CDR1 MNHNS and CDR2 SASEGT. The CDR3 is 14 amino acids. V was pared by 2 bases and J by 5 bases, with 5 bases of the junction left unmatched. In DNA form, the CDR3 reads TGTGCCAGCAGTGAACGACAGGGTCTCGAGACCCAGTACTTC. Translating gives CASSERQGLETQYF.

This rearrangement joins TRBV7-9 to TRBJ2-2, with 7 bases lining up with TRBD1. J gave up 9 bases and V 1 base, and 8 bases lay outside the gene matches. The CDR3 length is 15 residues. From germline, CDR1 is SEHNR and CDR2 FQNEAQ (reference sequence). The CDR3 reads CASSLETGNVRELFF. The CDR3 nucleotides read TGTGCCAGCAGCTTAGAGACAGGGAATGTCCGGGAGCTGTTTTTT.

Sample share makes this clonotype medium-sized. This rearrangement joins TRBV20-1 to TRBJ2-1, with TRBD1 matching over 8 bases. In germline, CDR1 is DFQATT, CDR2 SNEGSKA (reference sequence). The trim removed 5 bases at V and 6 bases at J, leaving 3 bases unmatched. This CDR3 spans 12 amino acids. CDR3 sequence (DNA): TGCAGTGCTTGGGACAGGAGCAATGAGCAGTTCTTC. Its protein is CSAWDRSNEQFF.

This clonotype was counted a few times. The chain couples TRBV7-9 to TRBJ2-7, with 14 bases aligning to TRBD2. Germline assignment: CDR1 SEHNR and CDR2 FQNEAQ (reference sequence). The trim removed 6 bases at V and 6 bases at J, leaving 10 bases unmatched. The CDR3 sequence is 16 residues long. The CDR3 DNA follows: TGTGCCAGCAGGCGGACTAGCGGGGGGCTCCGGGGCGAGCAGTACTTC. Protein: CASRRTSGGLRGEQYF.

By sample fraction, this clonotype is medium-sized (0.01 to 0.1%). V gene TRBV20-1 combines with J gene TRBJ2-7; 14 bases are shared with TRBD2. Looked up from germline, CDR1 is DFQATT and CDR2 is SNEGSKA (reference sequence). This CDR3 region has 15 residues. V was clipped by 5 bases and J by 7 bases; unmatched bases: 10. Here the CDR3 DNA reads TGCAGTGCTGGGCAAGGGACTAGCGGGAGACAAGAGCAGTACTTC. Its protein product is CSAGQGTSGRQEQYF.

CDR3 protein: CASGRGEKGTQYF. CDR3 DNA: TGCGCCAGCGGGCGAGGGGAAAAAGGTACGCAGTATTTT. The chain has TRBV5-1 and TRBJ2-3; D tentatively fits TRBD1 or TRBD2 (5 bases each). V was trimmed by 7 bases and J by 8 bases, leaving 17 bases between them. The germline V gene encodes CDR1 SGHRS and CDR2 YFSETQ. The CDR3 runs 13 residues.

There are a few counts of this clonotype. This rearrangement joins TRBV15 to TRBJ2-5; TRBD1 matches 8 bases. This CDR3 has 13 amino acids. The germline V gene has CDR1 LNHNV and CDR2 YYDKDF (reference sequence). The V and J ends lost 3 bases and 6 bases, in that order; junction bases with no gene match: 3. CDR3 loop: CATSRTGVKTQYF. CDR3 bases: TGTGCCACCAGCAGGACAGGGGTAAAGACCCAGTACTTC.

This clonotype qualifies as medium-sized. This chain links TRBV18 with TRBJ1-5; tentative D call: TRBD1 (6 bases). The CDR3 loop spans 14 amino acids. Germline V lookup: CDR1 KGHSH, CDR2 LQKENI. Trimming took 5 bases from V and 5 from J, leaving 13 bases between them. The CDR3 DNA sequence: TGTGCCAGCTCAGTTAACAGGGTGTATCAGCCCCAGCATTTT. Translated, it gives CASSVNRVYQPQHF.

In its sample, this clonotype was seen a few times. V and J are TRBV7-9 and TRBJ1-1; TRBD1 aligns across 9 bases. The CDR3 is 14 amino acids. Germline values: CDR1 SEHNR, CDR2 FQNEAQ (reference sequence). After removal of 4 bases from V and 3 bases from J, the junction contained 3 bases not matched to a gene. Here the CDR3 DNA reads TGTGCCAGCAGCTCACGGACAGGGGACACTGAAGCTTTCTTT. Its translation is CASSSRTGDTEAFF.

V usage is TRBV4-2 and J usage is TRBJ2-7; the match to TRBD2 covers 8 bases. CDR1 and CDR2 (germline): LGHNA, YNFKEQ. The junction had 6 bases not matched to a gene; V was cut back by 0 bases and J by 5 bases. The length of the CDR3 is 15 residues. CDR3 DNA: TGTGCCAGCAGCCAAGATGGCCTAGCGGGCGACGAGCAGTACTTC. It specifies CASSQDGLAGDEQYF.

The rearrangement uses TRBV5-4 and TRBJ1-3; D remains unclear. CDR1 SGHNT and CDR2 YYREEE come from the germline V gene (reference sequence). The CDR3 is 14 amino acids. Trimming removed 2 bases at V and 0 bases at J, with 6 bases between. CDR3 sequence reads: CASSFSASGNTIYF. The CDR3 DNA is TGTGCCAGCAGCTTCTCAGCCTCTGGAAACACCATATATTTT.

Turning to this clonotype: This is likely a read error, given that the CDR3 carries no conserved phenylalanine or tryptophan at its end. Because the CDR3's place on the DNA is in doubt, the DNA is left out and the CDR3 is given as listed by TCRdb. The chain uses TRBV9 and TRBJ1-2; the table gives TRBD1 as D, unverified against the DNA. The CDR3 is 17 residues long, counting both termini. Germline V gene sequence: CDR1 SGDLS, CDR2 YYNGEE. The CDR3 is CASSTTGLSWSALWLHL.

Concerning this clonotype: A much larger clone differs by one base, so this may be a read error. This chain uses TRBV27 with TRBJ2-1, with 8 positions matching TRBD2. Germline CDR1 and CDR2: MNHEY and SMNVEV (reference sequence). The CDR3 covers 12 residues. CDR3 sequence (DNA): TGTGCCACCTTAGCGGGATACAATAAGCAGTTCTTC. It yields the protein CATLAGYNKQFF.

V and J are TRBV6-2 or TRBV6-3 and TRBJ1-2, with a possible D match to TRBD1 (6 bases). This CDR3 is built from 15 residues. Germline V CDR1 and CDR2: MNHEY, SVGEGT. Trimming removed 4 bases at V and 0 bases at J, with 12 bases between. Here the CDR3 DNA reads TGTGCCAGCAGTTCCGGGGGCGCTTCTAACTATGGCTACACCTTC. Amino acid sequence: CASSSGGASNYGYTF.

In its sample, this clonotype ranks as medium-sized. This chain connects TRBV15 to TRBJ2-1; 11 bases map to TRBD2. V lost 0 bases and J lost 7; bases outside the gene matches: 11. The CDR3 covers 18 residues. Germline V gene sequence: CDR1 LNHNV, CDR2 YYDKDF (reference sequence). In DNA form, the CDR3 reads TGTGCCACCAGCAGAGATCGCACTAGCGGGAGTAGAGGGAATGAGCAGTTCTTC. This translates into CATSRDRTSGSRGNEQFF.

This clonotype is classed as medium-sized. The J gene is TRBJ2-5, the V gene TRBV19; no definite D call. Germline values: CDR1 LNHDA, CDR2 SQIVND (reference sequence). This CDR3 is 14 amino acids long. V was pared by 0 bases and J by 6 bases, with 11 bases between. The CDR3 reads CASSIDTSYQTQYF. The CDR3 nucleotides read TGTGCCAGTAGTATAGATACCAGCTATCAGACCCAGTACTTC.

By proportion, this clonotype is medium-sized. The V call is TRBV11-1, the J call TRBJ2-2; no clear D gene. The germline gives CDR1 SGHAT, CDR2 FQDESV (reference sequence). V lost 1 base to trimming and J lost 1 base, with 7 bases between them. The CDR3 runs 15 residues. The CDR3 nucleotides read TGTGCCAGCAGCTTAGTGGATCAGAACACCGGGGAGCTGTTTTTT. It encodes CASSLVDQNTGELFF.

Within the sample, this clonotype is medium-sized (0.01 to 0.1%). The chain is built from TRBV4-3 and TRBJ1-1, with D possibly TRBD1 on 5 matching bases. Between the trimmed V and J ends, which lost 3 bases and 3 bases, there was a span of 8 bases. Looked up from germline, CDR1 is LGHNA and CDR2 is YSLEER. This CDR3 region has 13 residues. The CDR3 here is CASSQGEDTEAFF. CDR3 coding DNA: TGCGCCAGCAGCCAGGGGGAGGACACTGAAGCTTTCTTT.

By sample share, this clonotype is medium-sized. The V and J genes are TRBV27 and TRBJ2-7, with 7 bases aligning to TRBD2. The germline V gene has CDR1 MNHEY and CDR2 SMNVEV (reference sequence). CDR3 size: 18 residues. V trimming: 2 bases; J trimming: 2 bases; junction bases outside the gene matches: 15. As DNA, the CDR3 is TGTGCCAGCAGTTTAGGTCCCTCGACTAGCCATACCGCCTACGAGCAGTACTTC. It yields the protein CASSLGPSTSHTAYEQYF.

Relative to its sample, this clonotype is medium-sized (0.01 to 0.1%). The V call is TRBV6-1, the J call TRBJ2-7, with no clear D. CDR1 MNHNS and CDR2 SASEGT come from the germline V gene. V was pared by 0 bases and J by 6 bases, with 12 bases between. CDR3 length equals 14 residues. CDR3: CASSEALDGPEQYF. Written as DNA, the CDR3 is TGTGCCAGCAGTGAAGCGCTGGACGGGCCCGAGCAGTACTTC.

This clonotype is judged medium-sized. The genes are TRBV27 and TRBJ2-1, with D possibly TRBD1 on 7 matching bases. From germline, CDR1 is MNHEY and CDR2 SMNVEV (reference sequence). This CDR3 contains 15 residues. Trimming left V 1 base short and J 6 bases short, with 13 bases between. The CDR3 loop is CASSLYQGGSNEQFF. DNA for the CDR3: TGTGCCAGCAGTTTATACCAGGGGGGTAGCAATGAGCAGTTCTTC.

This clonotype was recorded once. The rearrangement links TRBV20-1 to TRBJ2-7; 7 nucleotides agree with TRBD2. This CDR3 is built from 17 residues. V lost 0 bases and J lost 6; bases outside the gene matches: 17. Germline CDR1 DFQATT, CDR2 SNEGSKA (reference sequence). The CDR3 sequence is CSARDNDVGRMSSEQYF. The CDR3 DNA reads as TGCAGTGCTAGAGATAACGACGTCGGGAGGATGTCGAGCGAGCAGTACTTC.

This clonotype is labeled medium-sized (0.01 to 0.1%). CDR3 sequence (DNA): TGTGCCAGCGCCGTTGTCCAGCGGGGTGAAGCTTTCTTT. Translating it yields CASAVVQRGEAFF. The rearrangement joins TRBV27 to TRBJ1-1; the D is unclear. With 8 bases removed from V and 7 bases from J, the gap between germline ends came to 17 bases. Germline-derived CDR1 and CDR2 are MNHEY and SMNVEV (reference sequence). The CDR3 consists of 13 residues.

The chain is built from TRBV28 and TRBJ1-5; D is undetermined. Trimming shortened V by 3 bases and J by 10 bases, and 16 bases separated the two germline ends. The length of the CDR3 is 14 residues. Germline V gene data show CDR1 as MDHEN and CDR2 as SYDVKM. This chain's CDR3 is CASSFHTEVRPQHF. The CDR3 bases are TGTGCCAGCAGTTTTCACACAGAGGTACGACCCCAGCATTTT.

Within the sample, this clonotype is medium-sized. The chain is built from TRBV2 and TRBJ1-5; D possibly corresponds to TRBD1 (6 bases). Germline V gene sequence: CDR1 SNHLY, CDR2 FYNNEI. The CDR3 is 13 amino acids. V lost 6 bases and J lost 7, with 13 bases in between. In nucleotides, the CDR3 is TGTGCCAGCAGACAGGGTCTTGAGCAGCCCCAGCATTTT. Translated, it gives CASRQGLEQPQHF.

Within the sample, this clonotype is large. The chain uses TRBV6-2 or TRBV6-3 and TRBJ2-7, with D unresolved. CDR3 length: 16 residues. Trimming took 7 bases from V and 6 from J, leaving 25 bases between them. Germline-derived CDR1 and CDR2 are MNHEY and SVGEGT. CDR3 loop: CASTKDHDTAKGEQYF. CDR3 DNA: TGTGCCAGCACCAAAGACCATGACACTGCGAAGGGCGAGCAGTACTTC.